This T cell receptor (beta chain) is drawn from a study of human T cells and chemical hapten exposure. Study details: Alopecia areata, totalis and universalis patients, mostly female, were included. Study conclusions and caveats: Patch test score rose with PT1 expanded TCRs, significant at 8, 16, 32, not 4.

Time point reported: patch test 3, about 24 weeks after DPC sensitization. Treatment reported: therapeutic diphenylcyclopropenone sensitization with weekly scalp DPC. This clonotype was recorded at least ten times. Its antigen is as yet unknown. This CDR3 comprises 15 residues. CDR1 is LGHNA, CDR2 YNFKEQ, per germline. V lost 1 base to trimming and J lost 3 bases, with 10 bases between them. MiXCR, run by TCRdb on the RACE reads, gives a single entry per CDR3 protein. The sample shows 90,000 to 110,000 distinct CDR3 sequences, roughly a third of them seen only once. V and J are TRBV4-2 and TRBJ2-4; D unresolved. This TCR was sampled from a man aged 35 to 55 with alopecia areata. Some clones in this sample may be carry-over from other donors' samples. The sample in question was whole blood, obtained in connection with sensitization to the hapten diphenylcyclopropenone (DPC). The CDR3 loop reads CASSQVRQVKNIQYF. CDR3 DNA sequence: TGTGCCAGCAGCCAAGTTCGGCAGGTCAAAAACATTCAGTACTTC.